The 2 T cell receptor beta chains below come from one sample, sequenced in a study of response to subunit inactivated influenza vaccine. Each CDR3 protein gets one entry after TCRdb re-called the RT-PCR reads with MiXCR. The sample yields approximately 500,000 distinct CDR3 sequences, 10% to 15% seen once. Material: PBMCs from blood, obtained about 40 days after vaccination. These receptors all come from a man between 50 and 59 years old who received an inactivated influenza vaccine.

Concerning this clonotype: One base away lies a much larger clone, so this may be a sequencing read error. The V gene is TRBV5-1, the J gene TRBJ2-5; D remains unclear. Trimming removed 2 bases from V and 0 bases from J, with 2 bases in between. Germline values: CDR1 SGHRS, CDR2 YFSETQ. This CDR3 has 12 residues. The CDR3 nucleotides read TGCGCCAGCAGCTTTGACCAAGAGACCCAGTACTTC. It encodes CASSFDQETQYF.

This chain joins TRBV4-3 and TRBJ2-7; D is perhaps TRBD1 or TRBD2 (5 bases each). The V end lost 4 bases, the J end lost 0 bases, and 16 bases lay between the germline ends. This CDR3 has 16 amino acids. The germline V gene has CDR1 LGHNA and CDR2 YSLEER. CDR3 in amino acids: CASSPGTGTRSYEQYF. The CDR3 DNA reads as TGCGCCAGCAGCCCTGGGACCGGGACGCGCTCCTACGAGCAGTACTTC.